These 13 T cell receptor beta chains came from one sample sequenced in a study of cytomegalovirus exposure and HLA in healthy donors. PCR was performed using 60 Vbeta and 13 Jbeta primers. Sequenced by immunoSEQ multiplex PCR; TCRdb stores in-frame clones only, minus some. The sample has about 140,000 clones, almost 80% seen once; the top ten hold roughly 1%. Sequences were obtained from PBMCs. Source of these receptors: a man between 18 and 29 years old in good health and CMV-seronegative.

The V and J genes are TRBV7-9 and TRBJ2-5; TRBD2 matches 8 bases. The CDR3 length is 15 residues. Germline CDR1 SEHNR, CDR2 FQNEAQ (reference sequence). Trimming removed 2 bases from V and 4 bases from J; junction bases left unmatched: 6. The CDR3 bases are TGTGCCAGCAGCTTACTTCCGGGGGGGCCAGAGACCCAGTACTTC. Amino acids: CASSLLPGGPETQYF.

The V gene is TRBV5-1, the J gene TRBJ1-4; D is possibly TRBD1 (6 bases). The CDR3 length is 14 residues. V was shortened by 7 bases and J by 3 bases, with 13 bases between the two germline ends. From germline, CDR1 is SGHRS and CDR2 YFSETQ. The CDR3 loop reads CASPGDIPNEKLFF. The CDR3 DNA reads as TGCGCCAGCCCAGGGGATATCCCTAATGAAAAACTGTTTTTT.

This clone was counted a few times. CDR3 in amino acids: CAWNPLVTEAFF. The CDR3 DNA is TGTGCCTGGAACCCACTGGTAACTGAAGCTTTCTTT. The rearrangement joins TRBV30 to TRBJ1-1; D is undetermined. Per the germline V gene, CDR1 is GTSNPN and CDR2 is SVGIG (reference sequence). The ends were cut back, 4 bases at V and 5 bases at J, with 11 bases in the middle. The CDR3 is 12 amino acids.

The rearrangement joins TRBV30 to TRBJ1-2; TRBD1 agrees at 11 bases. The CDR3 extends over 16 amino acids. The J segment lost 7 bases and the V segment lost 4 bases, leaving 14 bases of the junction unmatched. CDR1 is GTSNPN and CDR2 is SVGIG in the germline V gene (reference sequence). The DNA of the CDR3 is TGTGCCTGGACCCCCCTCAGGACAGGGGGCCTTGTTGGCTACACCTTC. Translation gives CAWTPLRTGGLVGYTF.

V gene TRBV9 combines with J gene TRBJ2-5; D ambiguous. The better agreement between TRBJ2-7 and the DNA end casts doubt on the J call. The CDR3 extends over 14 amino acids. Germline V gene sequence: CDR1 SGDLS, CDR2 YYNGEE. CDR3 loop: CASSVGGSSYEQYF. CDR3 in DNA: TGTGCCAGCAGCGTAGGCGGTTCCTCCTACGAGCAGTACTTC.

The chain employs TRBV5-6 and TRBJ2-7, with 7 bases matching TRBD1. The germline V gene encodes CDR1 SGHDT and CDR2 YYEEEE. V trimming: 3 bases; J trimming: 2 bases; junction bases outside the gene matches: 11. The CDR3 runs 16 residues. CDR3 sequence reads: CASSSERGTDPYEQYF. The CDR3 nucleotides read TGTGCCAGCAGCTCCGAAAGGGGGACAGACCCCTACGAGCAGTACTTC.

This rearrangement joins TRBV30 to TRBJ2-5, with D possibly TRBD1 on 6 matching bases. Gene TRBJ2-7 matches the end of the DNA better, so the J call may be wrong. Germline CDR1 is GTSNPN and CDR2 is SVGIG (reference sequence). This CDR3 region has 13 residues. The DNA for the CDR3 is TGTGCCTGGAGTGAAGGGGGCTCCTACGAGCAGTACTTC. Translation gives CAWSEGGSYEQYF.

The V and J genes are TRBV19 and TRBJ1-4, with D maybe TRBD1 (6 bases). The length of the CDR3 is 16 residues. V was shortened by 6 bases and J by 5 bases, with 19 bases between the two germline ends. The V gene's germline CDR1 is LNHDA and CDR2 SQIVND (reference sequence). Written as DNA, the CDR3 is TGTGCCAGTAGCCGCTTTTGGGACACCAAAAATGAAAAACTGTTTTTT. As protein: CASSRFWDTKNEKLFF.

The chain combines TRBV11-2 with TRBJ2-7, with a possible D match to TRBD1 (5 bases). This CDR3 is 15 amino acids long. Per the germline V gene, CDR1 is SGHAT and CDR2 is FQNNGV. Between the trimmed V and J ends, which lost 1 base and 3 bases, there was a span of 13 bases. For the CDR3, the DNA is TGTGCCAGCAGCTTAGCAGAGACAGCTTTCTACGAGCAGTACTTC. This codes for CASSLAETAFYEQYF.

The chain has TRBV19 and TRBJ1-1; D remains unclear. The CDR3 runs 18 residues. The germline gives CDR1 LNHDA, CDR2 SQIVND (reference sequence). Trimming pared 1 base from V and 4 bases from J, leaving 22 bases between. The CDR3 protein is CASSIVAPSDSRSTEAFF. CDR3 in DNA: TGTGCCAGTAGTATAGTAGCCCCCTCGGATTCACGGTCCACTGAAGCTTTCTTT.

The chain recombines TRBV6-1 with TRBJ2-7; D unresolved. CDR3 length: 12 residues. V was pared by 1 base and J by 3 bases, with 4 bases between. CDR1 is MNHNS, CDR2 SASEGT, per germline. The DNA for the CDR3 is TGTGCCAGCAGTGAAGGCAGCTACGAGCAGTACTTC. This codes for CASSEGSYEQYF.

The chain combines TRBV7-9 with TRBJ1-1; 10 bases agree with TRBD1. Germline V lookup: CDR1 SEHNR, CDR2 FQNEAQ (reference sequence). V lost 3 bases, J lost 10 bases, and 8 bases stayed unmatched. The CDR3 spans 14 residues. CDR3 bases: TGTGCCAGCAGCTTGGGGGGACAGGGGCGTATAGCTTTCTTT. It encodes CASSLGGQGRIAFF.

The CDR3 is CASSYELAGVYEQYF. In DNA, the CDR3 is TGTGCCAGCAGCTACGAGCTAGCGGGGGTATACGAGCAGTACTTC. The chain joins TRBV5-4 to TRBJ2-7, with TRBD2 identical over 10 bases. Per germline, CDR1 SGHNT and CDR2 YYREEE (reference sequence). The CDR3 length is 15 residues. Losses at the gene ends were 3 bases for V and 4 bases for J; bases not matched to a gene: 7.